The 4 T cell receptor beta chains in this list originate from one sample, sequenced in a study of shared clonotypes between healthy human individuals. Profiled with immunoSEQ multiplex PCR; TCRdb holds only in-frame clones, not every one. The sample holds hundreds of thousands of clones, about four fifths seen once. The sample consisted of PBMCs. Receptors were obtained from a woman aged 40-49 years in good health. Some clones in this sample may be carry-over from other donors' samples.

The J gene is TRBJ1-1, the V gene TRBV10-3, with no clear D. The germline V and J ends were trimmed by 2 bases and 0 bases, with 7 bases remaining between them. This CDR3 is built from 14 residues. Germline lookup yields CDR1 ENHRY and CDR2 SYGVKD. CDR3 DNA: TGTGCCATCAGTGAGACACATATGAACACTGAAGCTTTCTTT. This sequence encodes CAISETHMNTEAFF.

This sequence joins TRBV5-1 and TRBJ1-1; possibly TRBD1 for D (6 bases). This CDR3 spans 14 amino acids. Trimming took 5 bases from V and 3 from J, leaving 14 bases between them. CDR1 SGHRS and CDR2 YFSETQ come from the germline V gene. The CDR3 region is CASRITGRDTEAFF. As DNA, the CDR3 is TGCGCCAGCAGAATTACAGGGAGGGACACTGAAGCTTTCTTT. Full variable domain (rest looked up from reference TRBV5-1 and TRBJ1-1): KAGVTQTPRYLIKTRGQQVTLSCSPISGHRSVSWYQQTPGQGLQFLFEYFSETQRNKGNFPGRFSGRQFSNSRSEMNVSTLELGDSALYLCASRITGRDTEAFFGQGTRLTVV.

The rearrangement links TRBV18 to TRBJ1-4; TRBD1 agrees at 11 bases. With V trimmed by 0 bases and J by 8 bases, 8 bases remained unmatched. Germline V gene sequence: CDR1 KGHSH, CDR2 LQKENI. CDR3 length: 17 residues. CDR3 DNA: TGTGCCAGCTCACCACCTGGTGCGGGACAGGGGGTGGAAAAACTGTTTTTT. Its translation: CASSPPGAGQGVEKLFF. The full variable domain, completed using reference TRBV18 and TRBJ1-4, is NAGVMQNPRHLVRRRGQEARLRCSPMKGHSHVYWYRQLPEEGLKFMVYLQKENIIDESGMPKERFSAEFPKEGPSILRIQQVVRGDSAAYFCASSPPGAGQGVEKLFFGSGTQLSVL.

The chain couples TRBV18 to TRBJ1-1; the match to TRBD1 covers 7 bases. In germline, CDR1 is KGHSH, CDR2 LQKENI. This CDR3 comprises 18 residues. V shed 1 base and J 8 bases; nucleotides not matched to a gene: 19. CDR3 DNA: TGTGCCAGCTCACCACAAATACAATCCGGGACAGCGGTCTTGGAAGCTTTCTTT. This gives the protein CASSPQIQSGTAVLEAFF.